A single sample is the source of the 26 T cell receptor beta chains below, sequenced in a study of T cell responses to AZD1222 COVID-19 vaccine. Sequencing was performed with immunoSEQ multiplex PCR; in TCRdb, only in-frame clones are kept and a portion is missing. The sample has about 67,000 clones; around four fifths are singletons. The specimen comprised peripheral blood, sampled on day 0 of AZD1222 vaccination. Every receptor here comes from an adult in good health.

For this clone: Other DNA sequences of this sample code for an identical CDR3. V is TRBV27 and J is TRBJ1-2, with a tentative D call TRBD1 (6 bases). The germline V gene encodes CDR1 MNHEY and CDR2 SMNVEV (reference sequence). Trimming pared 3 bases from V and 2 bases from J, leaving 7 bases between. CDR3 length: 13 amino acids. The CDR3, as DNA: TGTGCCAGCAGTTTCCAGGGGAACTATGGCTACACCTTC. Amino acids: CASSFQGNYGYTF.

The J gene is TRBJ2-7, the V gene TRBV4-3, with TRBD2 matching 10 bases. The CDR3 loop spans 21 amino acids. CDR1 and CDR2 from the germline V gene are LGHNA and YSLEER. Trimming cost V 0 bases and J 0 bases; bases outside gene matches: 17. CDR3 sequence: CASSQDPVGTSAHLSSYEQYF. The CDR3 DNA sequence: TGCGCCAGCAGCCAAGACCCGGTCGGGACTAGCGCCCATCTCAGCTCCTACGAGCAGTACTTC.

The chain couples TRBV7-9 to TRBJ1-6, with 8 bases matching TRBD1. Unmatched junction bases numbered 1, after V lost 3 bases and J lost 9 bases. CDR1 is SEHNR, CDR2 FQNEAQ, per germline (reference sequence). The CDR3 contains 13 residues. CDR3 sequence reads: CASSFDRGSPLHF. The DNA of the CDR3 is TGTGCCAGCAGCTTCGACAGGGGTTCACCCCTCCACTTT. Complete variable domain (other parts from reference TRBV7-9 and TRBJ1-6): DTGVSQNPRHKITKRGQNVTFRCDPISEHNRLYWYRQTLGQGPEFLTYFQNEAQLEKSRLLSDRFSAERPKGSFSTLEIQRTEQGDSAMYLCASSFDRGSPLHFGNGTRLTVT.

This chain connects TRBV7-9 to TRBJ1-5, with D possibly being TRBD1 (6 bases). The CDR3 is made up of 15 amino acids. The germline gives CDR1 SEHNR, CDR2 FQNEAQ (reference sequence). V lost 5 bases and J 3 bases, leaving 14 bases between the germline ends. Here the CDR3 DNA reads TGTGCCAGCAGCCGAGGACAGTCCATCAATCAGCCCCAGCATTTT. It is translated as CASSRGQSINQPQHF.

The rearrangement uses TRBV28 and TRBJ2-1; D gene ambiguous. The germline V gene encodes CDR1 MDHEN and CDR2 SYDVKM. The CDR3 has 12 amino acids. V lost 11 bases, J lost 9 bases, and 17 bases lay in between. The CDR3 DNA sequence: TGTGCCTCAAAGGGCGGCTTACGTGAGCAGTTCTTC. Translated: CASKGGLREQFF.

The chain couples TRBV5-1 to TRBJ1-1, with unresolved D. The CDR3 sequence is 13 residues long. Trimming removed 0 bases from V and 2 bases from J, with 5 bases in between. Germline CDR1 SGHRS, CDR2 YFSETQ. For the CDR3, the DNA is TGCGCCAGCAGCTTGGTGGTAAACACTGAAGCTTTCTTT. This encodes CASSLVVNTEAFF.

The J gene is TRBJ1-6, the V gene TRBV5-1, with 7 nucleotides matching TRBD1. Germline V CDR1 and CDR2: SGHRS, YFSETQ. The CDR3 runs 14 residues. The trim removed 0 bases at V and 10 bases at J, leaving 4 bases unmatched. CDR3 bases: TGCGCCAGCAGCTTGGACAGGGGAGGGTCACCCCTCCACTTT. Its translation is CASSLDRGGSPLHF.

J is TRBJ1-5 and V is TRBV6-1; D is possibly TRBD1 (5 bases). The V gene's germline CDR1 is MNHNS and CDR2 SASEGT. The germline V and J ends were trimmed by 6 bases and 2 bases, with 14 bases remaining between them. CDR3 length: 15 residues. CDR3 nucleotides: TGTGCCAGCAGCATATGGGGGGTAGGCAATCAGCCCCAGCATTTT. Encoded protein: CASSIWGVGNQPQHF.

This clone was observed once. This chain uses TRBV28 with TRBJ1-5, with TRBD1 as a possible D gene (5 bases). Germline CDR1 reads MDHEN; CDR2 reads SYDVKM. The CDR3 has 18 residues. Trimming cost V 1 base and J 3 bases, with 19 bases left between them. The DNA for the CDR3 is TGTGCCAGCAGTTTATCTTATCCGAATCAGGGAAACAATCAGCCCCAGCATTTT. Encoded protein: CASSLSYPNQGNNQPQHF.

The chain uses TRBV19 and TRBJ2-1; 7 nucleotides agree with TRBD1. Germline V gene lookup returns CDR1 LNHDA and CDR2 SQIVND (reference sequence). V lost 3 bases to trimming and J lost 7 bases; unmatched junction nucleotides: 6. The CDR3 length is 14 residues. CDR3 coding DNA: TGTGCCAGTAGTATCGTGACAGGGAAGAATGAGCAGTTCTTC. Translation gives CASSIVTGKNEQFF. Drawing the rest from reference TRBV19 and TRBJ2-1, the complete variable domain is DGGITQSPKYLFRKEGQNVTLSCEQNLNHDAMYWYRQDPGQGLRLIYYSQIVNDFQKGDIAEGYSVSREKKESFPLTVTSAQKNPTAFYLCASSIVTGKNEQFFGPGTRLTVL.

This chain connects TRBV28 to TRBJ1-1; D gene ambiguous. Trimming left V 4 bases short and J 5 bases short, with 11 bases between. The germline CDR1 and CDR2 sequences are MDHEN and SYDVKM. The CDR3 consists of 13 residues. The CDR3 sequence: CASSSPPGTEAFF. As DNA, the CDR3 is TGTGCCAGCAGTTCCCCCCCGGGGACTGAAGCTTTCTTT.

The chain uses TRBV24-1 and TRBJ2-4, with D perhaps matching TRBD1 (5 bases). V shed 4 bases and J shed 0 bases, with 12 bases lying between them. Germline CDR1 and CDR2: KGHDR and SFDVKD. This CDR3 is 16 amino acids long. The CDR3 nucleotides read TGTGCCACCAGTGACCTTTACAGGATAGCCAAAAACATTCAGTACTTC. It translates to CATSDLYRIAKNIQYF.

This chain links TRBV7-2 with TRBJ1-2; D unresolved. Trimming left V 0 bases short and J 4 bases short, with 9 bases between. This CDR3 is 14 amino acids long. Germline V gene lookup returns CDR1 SGHTA and CDR2 FQGNSA. In DNA form, the CDR3 reads TGTGCCAGCAGCTTAGCGATTGGACTCTATGGCTACACCTTC. Residues: CASSLAIGLYGYTF.

The chain carries TRBV27 and TRBJ1-5; D perhaps matches TRBD1 (6 bases). The CDR3 totals 14 residues. The germline gives CDR1 MNHEY, CDR2 SMNVEV (reference sequence). V was trimmed by 3 bases and J by 3 bases, leaving 9 bases between them. DNA for the CDR3: TGTGCCAGCAGTTTCACAGGGATCAATCAGCCCCAGCATTTT. This encodes CASSFTGINQPQHF.

The chain uses TRBV30 and TRBJ1-4; tentative D call: TRBD1 (6 bases). Per the germline V gene, CDR1 is GTSNPN and CDR2 is SVGIG (reference sequence). CDR3 length equals 13 residues. V lost 5 bases and J 7 bases, leaving 14 bases between the germline ends. CDR3 residues: CAWATGLAEKLFF. The CDR3, as DNA: TGTGCCTGGGCAACAGGGCTTGCTGAAAAACTGTTTTTT.

The J gene is TRBJ1-5, the V gene TRBV7-2, with a weak D call TRBD1 (6 bases). Trimming took off 4 bases at V and 7 bases at J, with 11 bases between the two ends. This CDR3 has 13 amino acids. Germline V gives CDR1 SGHTA, CDR2 FQGNSA. CDR3 sequence reads: CASSYPGAQPQHF. DNA of the CDR3: TGTGCCAGCAGCTACCCAGGGGCGCAGCCCCAGCATTTT.

This rearrangement joins TRBV2 to TRBJ2-7; TRBD1 agrees at 7 bases. This CDR3 has 15 amino acids. V lost 6 bases and J lost 0; bases outside the gene matches: 8. Germline CDR1 SNHLY, CDR2 FYNNEI. The DNA of the CDR3 is TGTGCCAGCAGCGAAACAGGGGCGCCCTCCTACGAGCAGTACTTC. As protein: CASSETGAPSYEQYF.

The chain joins TRBV28 to TRBJ1-2; 8 bases fit TRBD1. CDR1 and CDR2 (germline): MDHEN, SYDVKM. The CDR3 has 16 amino acids. V trimming: 3 bases; J trimming: 2 bases; junction bases outside the gene matches: 8. The CDR3, as DNA: TGTGCCAGCAGTTTTTTTGGCAGGGGGCCAAACTATGGCTACACCTTC. This codes for CASSFFGRGPNYGYTF.

The V call is TRBV11-3, the J call TRBJ2-3, with 11 positions matching TRBD1. This CDR3 region has 17 residues. Losses at the gene ends were 0 bases for V and 4 bases for J; bases not matched to a gene: 6. From germline, CDR1 is SGHNT and CDR2 YENEEA. As DNA, the CDR3 is TGTGCCAGCAGCTTAGATCGCGGACAGGGGGCATCAGATACGCAGTATTTT. Translation gives CASSLDRGQGASDTQYF.

This clone was seen just once. V gene TRBV11-2 combines with J gene TRBJ1-4; D is possibly TRBD1 (5 bases). V was shortened by 4 bases and J by 5 bases, with 17 bases between the two germline ends. Germline CDR1 is SGHAT and CDR2 is FQNNGV. The CDR3 sequence is 16 residues long. The CDR3 bases are TGTGCCAGCAGCTCCCGCACGACAGAGCGAAATGAAAAACTGTTTTTT. This gives the protein CASSSRTTERNEKLFF. Full variable domain (remainder filled in from reference TRBV11-2 and TRBJ1-4): EAGVAQSPRYKIIEKRQSVAFWCNPISGHATLYWYQQILGQGPKLLIQFQNNGVVDDSQLPKDRFSAERLKGVDSTLKIQPAKLEDSAVYLCASSSRTTERNEKLFFGSGTQLSVL.

The sample holds one count of this clone. The genes are TRBV6-2 or TRBV6-3 and TRBJ1-4, with D possibly matching TRBD1 (6 bases). The germline V gene encodes CDR1 MNHEY and CDR2 SVGEGT. V gave up 5 bases and J gave up 3 bases, with 16 bases separating them. CDR3 length equals 16 residues. The CDR3 coding sequence is TGTGCCAGCAGTACTTCCGACAGGACCGCTAATGAAAAACTGTTTTTT. Translating it yields CASSTSDRTANEKLFF.

This clone has just a few counts. This chain uses TRBV27 with TRBJ1-5; no firm D call. Trimming pared 6 bases from V and 0 bases from J, leaving 9 bases between. The V gene's germline CDR1 is MNHEY and CDR2 SMNVEV (reference sequence). The CDR3 covers 14 residues. CDR3 region: CASRPANSNQPQHF. The CDR3, as DNA: TGTGCCAGCAGGCCGGCAAATAGCAATCAGCCCCAGCATTTT.

J is TRBJ1-1 and V is TRBV2; TRBD1 matches at 7 bases. V was clipped by 6 bases and J by 1 base; unmatched bases: 8. Germline loops: CDR1 SNHLY, CDR2 FYNNEI. The CDR3 consists of 15 residues. The CDR3 region is CASRGGDRKNTEAFF. CDR3 bases: TGTGCCAGCAGGGGGGGGGACAGAAAGAACACTGAAGCTTTCTTT.

The table lists this clone with a count of one. CDR3: CASSPGPKKGAFF. In DNA form, the CDR3 reads TGTGCCAGTAGTCCGGGTCCCAAAAAAGGAGCTTTCTTT. The chain employs TRBV19 and TRBJ1-1, with D unclear. V lost 5 bases, J lost 10 bases, and 17 bases lay in between. CDR1 is LNHDA, CDR2 SQIVND, per germline (reference sequence). This CDR3 spans 13 amino acids.

This chain uses TRBV13 with TRBJ2-7; D is perhaps TRBD1 (6 bases). The V gene's germline CDR1 is PRHDT and CDR2 FYEKMQ (reference sequence). There are 13 residues in the CDR3. Trimming took off 5 bases at V and 4 bases at J, with 12 bases between the two ends. CDR3 sequence reads: CASSLNRDYEQYF. CDR3 nucleotides: TGTGCCAGCAGCCTAAACAGGGATTACGAGCAGTACTTC.

V is TRBV28 and J is TRBJ1-3; no clear D. The CDR3 covers 13 residues. The V gene lost 4 bases and the J gene lost 8 bases, with 12 bases spanning the gap. Germline V gene data show CDR1 as MDHEN and CDR2 as SYDVKM. The CDR3 sequence: CASSSRLMYTIYF. CDR3 coding DNA: TGTGCCAGCAGTTCCCGTCTGATGTACACCATATATTTT.